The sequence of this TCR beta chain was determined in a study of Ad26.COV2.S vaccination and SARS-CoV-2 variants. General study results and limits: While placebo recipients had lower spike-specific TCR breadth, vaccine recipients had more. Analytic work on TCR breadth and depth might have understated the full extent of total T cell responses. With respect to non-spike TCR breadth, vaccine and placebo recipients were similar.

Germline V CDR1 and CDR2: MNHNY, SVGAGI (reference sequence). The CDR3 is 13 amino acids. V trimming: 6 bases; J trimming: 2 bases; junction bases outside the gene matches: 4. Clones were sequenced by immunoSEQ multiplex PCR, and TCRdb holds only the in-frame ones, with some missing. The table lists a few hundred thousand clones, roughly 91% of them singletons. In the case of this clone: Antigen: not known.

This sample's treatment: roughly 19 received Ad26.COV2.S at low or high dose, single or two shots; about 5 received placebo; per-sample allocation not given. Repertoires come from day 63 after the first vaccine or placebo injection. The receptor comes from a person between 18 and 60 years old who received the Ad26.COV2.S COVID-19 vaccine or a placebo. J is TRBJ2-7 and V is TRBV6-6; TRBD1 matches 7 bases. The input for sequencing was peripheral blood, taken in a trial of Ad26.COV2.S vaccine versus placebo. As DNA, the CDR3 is TGTGCCAGCAGATTACAGGGGCCCTACGAGCAGTACTTC. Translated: CASRLQGPYEQYF.